The 15 T cell receptor beta chains below come from one sample, sequenced in a study of blood T cell repertoires in COVID-19 (dated by TCRdb to about 2020). The library came from the immunoSEQ multiplex PCR assay. TCRdb mirrors the immuneACCESS table, restricted to in-frame sequences. Some clones are absent from its copies; in checked studies, under half trace to an unresolved V gene, and the reason for the others is unknown. Present in this sample are over 100,000 clones, around 84% of which were seen just once. Approximately 2.9% of the sample goes to the ten largest clones. Sequenced sample: peripheral blood. The source of these receptors is a man aged 45 to 65 with active or convalescent COVID-19.

The chain recombines TRBV30 with TRBJ1-3; the match to TRBD1 covers 7 bases. Germline values: CDR1 GTSNPN, CDR2 SVGIG (reference sequence). Trimming cost V 3 bases and J 1 base; bases outside gene matches: 3. This CDR3 is built from 14 residues. CDR3 sequence (DNA): TGTGCCTGGAGGGGGACAGAGTCTGGAAACACCATATATTTT. This sequence encodes CAWRGTESGNTIYF.

The rearrangement joins TRBV9 to TRBJ1-5, with D perhaps matching TRBD1 (5 bases). Germline CDR1 SGDLS, CDR2 YYNGEE. The CDR3 is 15 amino acids. The ends were cut back, 0 bases at V and 7 bases at J, with 14 bases in the middle. Here the CDR3 reads CASSVGPGLWQPQHF. CDR3 DNA: TGTGCCAGCAGCGTAGGTCCAGGGCTGTGGCAGCCCCAGCATTTT. The complete variable domain, with remaining parts taken from reference TRBV9 and TRBJ1-5, reads DSGVTQTPKHLITATGQRVTLRCSPRSGDLSVYWYQQSLDQGLQFLIQYYNGEERAKGNILERFSAQQFPDLHSELNLSSLELGDSALYFCASSVGPGLWQPQHFGDGTRLSIL.

The chain has TRBV7-2 and TRBJ2-5; 8 nucleotides agree with TRBD2. Germline V gene lookup returns CDR1 SGHTA and CDR2 FQGNSA. This CDR3 comprises 14 residues. The V segment lost 3 bases and the J segment 5 bases; nucleotides outside the gene matches: 5. The CDR3 nucleotides are TGTGCCAGCAGCTTGCGCGGGGGGAGCGAGACCCAGTACTTC. Its protein product is CASSLRGGSETQYF.

This clone showed up just a few times. The chain recombines TRBV25-1 with TRBJ2-7; TRBD1 agrees at 7 bases. V dropped 5 bases and J dropped 0; count of bases not matched to a gene: 4. This CDR3 has 14 amino acids. Germline V gives CDR1 MGHDK, CDR2 SYGVNS. CDR3: CASSPQGRSYEQYV. The CDR3 DNA is TGTGCCAGCAGTCCACAGGGGCGCTCCTACGAGCAGTACGTC.

CDR3: CASSQGADSSGNTIYF. The CDR3 DNA is TGTGCCAGCAGCCAGGGCGCGGACAGCTCTGGAAACACCATATATTTT. The chain has TRBV3-1 (or the pseudogene TRBV3-2) and TRBJ1-3; D is possibly TRBD1 (6 bases). The CDR3 is 16 residues long. V lost 3 bases, J lost 0 bases, and 12 bases lay in between. Germline-derived CDR1 and CDR2 are LGHDT and YNNKEL (reference sequence).

Details on this clone: At one of its ends the junction is not consistent with the germline gene, which may arise from a read error. The CDR3 loop reads CASRQVADASSYNSPLHF. CDR3 DNA: TGTGCCAGCAGGCAAGTAGCCGACGCCAGCTCCTATAATTCACCCCTCCACTTT. V is TRBV3-1 (or the pseudogene TRBV3-2) and J is TRBJ1-6; D remains ambiguous. Germline V gene data show CDR1 as LGHDT and CDR2 as YNNKEL (reference sequence). The CDR3 spans 18 residues.

The chain couples TRBV6-5 to TRBJ2-6; no firm D call. Trimming stripped 6 bases from V and 0 bases from J, with 9 bases between. The CDR3 loop spans 15 amino acids. Germline assignment: CDR1 MNHEY and CDR2 SVGAGI. CDR3 sequence (DNA): TGTGCCAGCAGCCGCGTGATCTCTGGGGCCAACGTCCTGACTTTC. It encodes CASSRVISGANVLTF.

The chain is built from TRBV5-1 and TRBJ2-1; 7 bases are a match to TRBD2. Germline V gives CDR1 SGHRS, CDR2 YFSETQ. V lost 7 bases to trimming and J lost 8 bases; unmatched junction nucleotides: 9. This CDR3 has 13 amino acids. This CDR3 reads CASSQRGADEQFF. CDR3 DNA: TGCGCCAGCTCACAGCGGGGTGCCGATGAGCAGTTCTTC.

The chain couples TRBV24-1 to TRBJ2-5; D unclear. The V end lost 4 bases, the J end lost 7 bases, and 12 bases lay between the germline ends. This CDR3 spans 13 amino acids. CDR1 and CDR2 (germline): KGHDR, SFDVKD. CDR3 sequence reads: CATSDPTRGTQYF. CDR3 sequence (DNA): TGTGCCACCAGTGACCCGACCCGAGGGACCCAGTACTTC.

The V call is TRBV5-1, the J call TRBJ2-1; TRBD2 might be the D (5 bases). Trimming stripped 5 bases from V and 0 bases from J, with 9 bases between. Germline CDR1 is SGHRS and CDR2 is YFSETQ. The CDR3 length is 14 residues. CDR3 residues: CASREASSYNEQFF. The CDR3 DNA follows: TGCGCCAGCAGGGAGGCGAGCTCCTACAATGAGCAGTTCTTC.

The gene calls are TRBV28 and TRBJ1-6; 7 bases fit TRBD1. Per the germline V gene, CDR1 is MDHEN and CDR2 is SYDVKM. V was pared by 2 bases and J by 7 bases, with 5 bases of the junction left unmatched. CDR3 length: 15 amino acids. This chain's CDR3 is CASSLPDRSNSPLHF. As DNA, the CDR3 is TGTGCCAGCAGTTTACCGGACAGGAGCAATTCACCCCTCCACTTT.

This sequence joins TRBV7-2 and TRBJ2-1; 11 nucleotides match TRBD2. The germline V gene has CDR1 SGHTA and CDR2 FQGNSA. V shed 4 bases and J 4 bases; nucleotides not matched to a gene: 6. The CDR3 sequence is 16 residues long. The chain's CDR3 is CASSSEGLAAYNEQFF. CDR3 coding DNA: TGTGCCAGCAGCTCGGAGGGACTAGCGGCGTACAATGAGCAGTTCTTC. The full variable domain, with the rest looked up from reference TRBV7-2 and TRBJ2-1, is GAGVSQSPSNKVTEKGKDVELRCDPISGHTALYWYRQSLGQGLEFLIYFQGNSAPDKSGLPSDRFSAERTGGSVSTLTIQRTQQEDSAVYLCASSSEGLAAYNEQFFGPGTRLTVL.

The chain carries TRBV5-1 and TRBJ1-1, with a tentative D call TRBD1 (5 bases). Germline CDR1 SGHRS, CDR2 YFSETQ. The CDR3 spans 15 residues. Trimming removed 4 bases at V and 1 base at J, with 14 bases between. CDR3 region: CASSPEGQGNTEAFF. The CDR3, as DNA: TGCGCCAGCAGCCCGGAGGGGCAGGGGAACACTGAAGCTTTCTTT.

The rearrangement links TRBV12-5 to TRBJ2-5; 9 bases match TRBD1. The CDR3 has 14 residues. CDR1 and CDR2 (germline): LGHNT, FRNRAP. The J segment lost 4 bases and the V segment lost 4 bases, leaving 4 bases of the junction unmatched. The CDR3 sequence: CASGSQGARETQYF. The CDR3 DNA is TGTGCTAGTGGTTCACAGGGGGCGCGAGAGACCCAGTACTTC.

The chain couples TRBV4-2 to TRBJ2-3, with TRBD2 matching over 7 bases. This CDR3 is 16 amino acids long. From germline, CDR1 is LGHNA and CDR2 YNFKEQ. J gave up 1 base and V 4 bases, and 8 bases lay outside the gene matches. The CDR3 DNA is TGTGCCAGCAGCCCGACCGACCGGGGGGGCACAGATACGCAGTATTTT. Its protein is CASSPTDRGGTDTQYF.